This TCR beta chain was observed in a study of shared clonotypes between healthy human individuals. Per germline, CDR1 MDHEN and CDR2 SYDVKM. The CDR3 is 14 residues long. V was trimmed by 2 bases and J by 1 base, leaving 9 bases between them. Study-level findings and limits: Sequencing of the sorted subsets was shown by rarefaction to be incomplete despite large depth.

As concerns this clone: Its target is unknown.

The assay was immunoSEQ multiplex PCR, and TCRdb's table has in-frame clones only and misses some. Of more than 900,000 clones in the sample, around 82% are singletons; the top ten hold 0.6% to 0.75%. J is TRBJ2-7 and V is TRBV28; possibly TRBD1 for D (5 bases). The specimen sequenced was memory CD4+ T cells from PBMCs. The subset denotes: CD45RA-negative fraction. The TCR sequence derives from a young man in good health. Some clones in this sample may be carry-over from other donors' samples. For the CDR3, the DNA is TGTGCCAGCAGTTTAAATAGGGGATCCTACGAGCAGTACTTC. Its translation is CASSLNRGSYEQYF.